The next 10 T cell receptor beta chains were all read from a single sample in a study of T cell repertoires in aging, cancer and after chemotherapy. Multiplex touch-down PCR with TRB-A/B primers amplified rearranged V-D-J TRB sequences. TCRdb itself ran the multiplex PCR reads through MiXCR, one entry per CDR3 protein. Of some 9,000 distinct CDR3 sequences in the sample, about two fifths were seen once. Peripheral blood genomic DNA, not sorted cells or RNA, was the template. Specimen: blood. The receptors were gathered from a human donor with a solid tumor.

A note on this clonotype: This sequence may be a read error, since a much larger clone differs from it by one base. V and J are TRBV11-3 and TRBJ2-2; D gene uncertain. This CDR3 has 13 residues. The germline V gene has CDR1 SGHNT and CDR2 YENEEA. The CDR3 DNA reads TGTGCCAGCAGCCTGATCAACACCAGGGAGCTGTTTTTT. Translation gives CASSLINTRELFF.

For the CDR3, the DNA is TGTGCCAGCAGTCCCCTCGTGTGGGACTTGTATGGCTACACCTTC. Translation: CASSPLVWDLYGYTF. V is TRBV12-3 or TRBV12-4 and J is TRBJ1-2; D is perhaps TRBD1 (5 bases). Trimming stripped 5 bases from V and 5 bases from J, with 18 bases between. CDR3 length: 15 amino acids.

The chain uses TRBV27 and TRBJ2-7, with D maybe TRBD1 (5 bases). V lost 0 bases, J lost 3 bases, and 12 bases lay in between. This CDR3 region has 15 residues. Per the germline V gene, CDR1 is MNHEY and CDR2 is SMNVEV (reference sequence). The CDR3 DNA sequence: TGTGCCAGCAGTTTATCGTTGACAGTGCGCTACGAGCAGTACTTC. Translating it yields CASSLSLTVRYEQYF.

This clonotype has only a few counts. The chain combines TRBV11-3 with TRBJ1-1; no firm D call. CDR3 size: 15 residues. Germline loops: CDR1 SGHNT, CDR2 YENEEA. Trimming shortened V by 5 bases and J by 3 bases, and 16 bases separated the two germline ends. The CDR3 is CASSDKARGDTEAFF. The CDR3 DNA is TGTGCCAGCAGCGATAAGGCCCGGGGAGACACTGAAGCTTTCTTT.

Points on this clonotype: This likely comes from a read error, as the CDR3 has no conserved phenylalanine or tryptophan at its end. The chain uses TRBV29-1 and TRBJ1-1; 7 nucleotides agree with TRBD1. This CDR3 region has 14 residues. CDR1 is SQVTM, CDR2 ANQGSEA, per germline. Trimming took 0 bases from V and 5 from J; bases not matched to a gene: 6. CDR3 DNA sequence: TGCAGCGTTGAAGATTGGGACAGACGGACTGAAGCTTTCTCT. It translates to CSVEDWDRRTEAFS.

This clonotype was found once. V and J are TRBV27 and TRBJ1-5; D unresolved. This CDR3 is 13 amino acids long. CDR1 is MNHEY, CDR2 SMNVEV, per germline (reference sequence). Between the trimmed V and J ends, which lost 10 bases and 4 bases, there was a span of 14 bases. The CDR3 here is CATREVYNQPQHF. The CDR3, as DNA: TGTGCCACTCGTGAAGTGTATAATCAGCCCCAGCATTTT.

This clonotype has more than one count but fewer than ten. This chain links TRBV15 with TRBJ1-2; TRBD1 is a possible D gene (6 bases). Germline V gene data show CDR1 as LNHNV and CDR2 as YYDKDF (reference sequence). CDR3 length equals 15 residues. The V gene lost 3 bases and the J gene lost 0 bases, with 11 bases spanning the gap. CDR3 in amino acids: CATSSRQVTNYGYTF. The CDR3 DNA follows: TGTGCCACCAGCAGCCGACAGGTTACTAACTATGGCTACACCTTC. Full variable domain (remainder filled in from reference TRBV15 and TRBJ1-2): DAMVIQNPRYQVTQFGKPVTLSCSQTLNHNVMYWYQQKSSQAPKLLFHYYDKDFNNEADTPDNFQSRRPNTSFCFLDIRSPGLGDTAMYLCATSSRQVTNYGYTFGSGTRLTVV.

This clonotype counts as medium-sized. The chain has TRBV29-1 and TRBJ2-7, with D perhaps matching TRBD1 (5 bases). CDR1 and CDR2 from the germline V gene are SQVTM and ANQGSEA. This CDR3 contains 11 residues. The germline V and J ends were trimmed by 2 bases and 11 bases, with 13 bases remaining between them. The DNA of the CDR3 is TGCAGCGTTGAATTCGGGCCGACAGAGTACTTC. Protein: CSVEFGPTEYF.

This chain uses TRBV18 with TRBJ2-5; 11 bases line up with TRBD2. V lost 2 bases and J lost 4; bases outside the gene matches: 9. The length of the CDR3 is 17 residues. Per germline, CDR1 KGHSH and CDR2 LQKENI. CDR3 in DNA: TGTGCCAGCTCACCATCGCCGTGGCTAGCGGGGGGAGAGACCCAGTACTTC. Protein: CASSPSPWLAGGETQYF.

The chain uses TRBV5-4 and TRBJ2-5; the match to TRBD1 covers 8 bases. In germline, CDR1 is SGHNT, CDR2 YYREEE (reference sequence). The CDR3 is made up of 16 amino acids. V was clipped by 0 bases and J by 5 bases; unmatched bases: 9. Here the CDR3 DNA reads TGTGCCAGCAGCTTGGTACTGACAGGGGAGGCGGAGACCCAGTACTTC. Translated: CASSLVLTGEAETQYF. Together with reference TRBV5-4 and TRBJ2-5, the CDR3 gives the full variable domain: ETGVTQSPTHLIKTRGQQVTLRCSSQSGHNTVSWYQQALGQGPQFIFQYYREEENGRGNFPPRFSGLQFPNYSSELNVNALELDDSALYLCASSLVLTGEAETQYFGPGTRLLVL.